This is a list of T cell receptor beta chains from one sample in a study of blood T cells in healthy people across ages. TCRdb reanalysed the 5' RACE reads using MiXCR and keeps one entry per CDR3 protein. The sample has around 1,700,000 distinct CDR3 sequences; roughly 28% are singletons. Sequences were obtained from blood. These TCRs come from a woman younger than 45 in good health. CDR3s include the opening cysteine and the closing phenylalanine or tryptophan. The D gene is left open where the match is weak. Only part of the rows carry a size: once, few, many, or a class if the clone is expanded.

d_call: TRBD1; v_call: TRBV3-1; j_call: TRBJ2-5; clone_size: .; cdr3_nt: TGTGCCAGCACCACACTACAGGGGGCCCGGGAGACCCAGTACTTC; cdr3_aa: CASTTLQGARETQYF
d_call: TRBD2; v_call: TRBV2; j_call: TRBJ2-1; clone_size: .; cdr3_nt: TGTGCCAGCAGCCCTAGCGGAAGCACCTACAATGAGCAGTTCTTC; cdr3_aa: CASSPSGSTYNEQFF
d_call: .; v_call: TRBV27; j_call: TRBJ2-7; clone_size: few; cdr3_nt: TGTGCCAGCAGTTTCTTACAGACCGGAGAGCAGTACTTC; cdr3_aa: CASSFLQTGEQYF
d_call: .; v_call: TRBV7-2; j_call: TRBJ2-7; clone_size: .; cdr3_nt: TGCGCCAGCAGCTTGGTTCGACAGGCCCCCTACGAGCAGTACTTC; cdr3_aa: CASSLVRQAPYEQYF
d_call: .; v_call: TRBV20-1; j_call: TRBJ2-5; clone_size: .; cdr3_nt: TGCAGTGCCTTCGCGACTGCCACAAAGACCCAGTACTTC; cdr3_aa: CSAFATATKTQYF
d_call: .; v_call: TRBV6-1; j_call: TRBJ1-6; clone_size: many; cdr3_nt: TGTGCCAGCAGATCGGACAGCCTTAATTCACCCCTCCACTTT; cdr3_aa: CASRSDSLNSPLHF
d_call: .; v_call: TRBV7-2; j_call: TRBJ1-1; clone_size: few; cdr3_nt: TGTGCCAGCAGCCCCCCCCCAGGCTCTGAAGCTTTCTTT; cdr3_aa: CASSPPPGSEAFF
d_call: TRBD1; v_call: TRBV20-1; j_call: TRBJ1-5; clone_size: .; cdr3_nt: TGCAGTGCTAGAGTTCTACAGGGGAATCAGCCCCAGCATTTT; cdr3_aa: CSARVLQGNQPQHF
d_call: .; v_call: TRBV12-1; j_call: TRBJ2-1; clone_size: .; cdr3_nt: .; cdr3_aa: CASSPWGGGAFNEQFF
d_call: TRBD1; v_call: TRBV9; j_call: TRBJ2-6; clone_size: few; cdr3_nt: TGTGCCAGCAGCGAGACAGGGCAGGCTGGGGCCAACGTCCTGACTTTC; cdr3_aa: CASSETGQAGANVLTF
d_call: .; v_call: TRBV20-1; j_call: TRBJ2-7; clone_size: .; cdr3_nt: TGCAGTGCTTCAAGGCCACTCAATGAGCAGTACTTC; cdr3_aa: CSASRPLNEQYF
d_call: .; v_call: TRBV6-1; j_call: TRBJ2-1; clone_size: few; cdr3_nt: TGTGCCAGCAGTGAAGTGGCGTCGCGACTCTACAATGAGCAGTTCTTC; cdr3_aa: CASSEVASRLYNEQFF
d_call: TRBD2; v_call: TRBV28; j_call: TRBJ2-1; clone_size: .; cdr3_nt: TGTGCCAGCGACGGAAGTGGGACTAGCGGAGACCAGTTCTTC; cdr3_aa: CASDGSGTSGDQFF
d_call: .; v_call: TRBV12-3/TRBV12-4; j_call: TRBJ2-1; clone_size: many; cdr3_nt: TGTGCCAGCAGTTTACAGGGTGAGCAGTTCTTC; cdr3_aa: CASSLQGEQFF
d_call: .; v_call: TRBV5-1; j_call: TRBJ2-1; clone_size: few; cdr3_nt: TGCGCCAGCAGCTTCAGCGGAGACCTTTACAATGAGCAGTTCTTC; cdr3_aa: CASSFSGDLYNEQFF
d_call: TRBD2; v_call: TRBV10-2; j_call: TRBJ2-3; clone_size: few; cdr3_nt: TGTGCCAGCAGACCGGGACTAGCGGGAGGAGGGGATACGCAGTATTTT; cdr3_aa: CASRPGLAGGGDTQYF
d_call: .; v_call: TRBV7-2; j_call: TRBJ2-7; clone_size: .; cdr3_nt: TGTGCCAGTAGCTCGGGCCGACTCTCGGTGGGAGAGCAGTACTTC; cdr3_aa: CASSSGRLSVGEQYF
d_call: .; v_call: TRBV4-1; j_call: TRBJ1-1; clone_size: few; cdr3_nt: TGCGCCAGCAGCCTCCCGGTTGGTACTAACACTGAAGCTTTCTTT; cdr3_aa: CASSLPVGTNTEAFF
d_call: .; v_call: TRBV7-9; j_call: TRBJ1-1; clone_size: .; cdr3_nt: TGTGCCAGCAGCGTAGACTCGCGGAGTAACACTGAAGCTTTCTTT; cdr3_aa: CASSVDSRSNTEAFF
d_call: .; v_call: TRBV28; j_call: TRBJ1-4; clone_size: few; cdr3_nt: TGTGCCAGCAGGATAACTGAAAAACTGTTTTTT; cdr3_aa: CASRITEKLFF
d_call: TRBD1; v_call: TRBV30; j_call: TRBJ1-1; clone_size: .; cdr3_nt: TGTGCCTGGGGGGCCGGGACAGGCGGCACTGAAGCTTTCTTT; cdr3_aa: CAWGAGTGGTEAFF
d_call: .; v_call: TRBV3-1; j_call: TRBJ1-1; clone_size: .; cdr3_nt: TGTGCCAGCAGCCAAGAGTTGGCCACTGAAGCTTTCTTT; cdr3_aa: CASSQELATEAFF
d_call: .; v_call: TRBV7-6; j_call: TRBJ2-5; clone_size: few; cdr3_nt: TGTGCCAGCAGCGGCGCAGGACTTAGCAGGCGAGAGACCCAGTACTTC; cdr3_aa: CASSGAGLSRRETQYF
d_call: TRBD2; v_call: TRBV19; j_call: TRBJ2-1; clone_size: few; cdr3_nt: TGTGCCAGTACATCTAGCGGGATGGTCGAGCAGTTCTTC; cdr3_aa: CASTSSGMVEQFF